This TCR beta chain was sequenced in a study of Ad26.COV2.S vaccination and SARS-CoV-2 variants. Study findings and constraints: Vaccine and placebo recipients had similar non-spike TCR breadth. The authors reported substantial breadth in spike-specific CD8+ and CD4+ T cell responses after vaccination.

This table comes from immunoSEQ multiplex PCR, and its TCRdb copy is limited to in-frame clones, with some not included. The table has 150,000 to 200,000 clones, approximately 90% seen once. To note about this clone: Its antigen is unknown.

Trimming took 0 bases from V and 10 from J; bases not matched to a gene: 7. This CDR3 comprises 15 residues. CDR1 and CDR2 (germline): MNHEY, SVGAGI. Sequenced here: peripheral blood, sampled after recovery from COVID-19. The source is a human donor who had recovered from COVID-19. The chain employs TRBV6-5 and TRBJ2-1; TRBD2 matches at 9 bases. The CDR3 DNA reads as TGTGCCAGCAGTTACTCGATAAGCGGGGGGAGGGAGCAGTTCTTC. This sequence encodes CASSYSISGGREQFF.